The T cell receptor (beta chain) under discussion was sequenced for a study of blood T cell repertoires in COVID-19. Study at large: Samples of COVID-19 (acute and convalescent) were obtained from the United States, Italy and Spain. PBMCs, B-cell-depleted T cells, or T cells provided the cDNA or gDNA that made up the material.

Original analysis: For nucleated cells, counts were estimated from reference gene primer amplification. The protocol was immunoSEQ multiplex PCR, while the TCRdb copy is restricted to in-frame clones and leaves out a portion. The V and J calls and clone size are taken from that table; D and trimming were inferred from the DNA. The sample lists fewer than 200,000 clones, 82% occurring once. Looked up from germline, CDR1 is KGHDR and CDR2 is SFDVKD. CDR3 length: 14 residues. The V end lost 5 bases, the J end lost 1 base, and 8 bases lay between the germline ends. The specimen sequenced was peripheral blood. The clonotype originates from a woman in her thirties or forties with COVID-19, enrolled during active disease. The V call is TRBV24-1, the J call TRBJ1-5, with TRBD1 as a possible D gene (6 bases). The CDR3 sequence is CATSAGGSNQPQHF. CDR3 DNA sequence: TGTGCCACCAGTGCTGGGGGCAGCAATCAGCCCCAGCATTTT.